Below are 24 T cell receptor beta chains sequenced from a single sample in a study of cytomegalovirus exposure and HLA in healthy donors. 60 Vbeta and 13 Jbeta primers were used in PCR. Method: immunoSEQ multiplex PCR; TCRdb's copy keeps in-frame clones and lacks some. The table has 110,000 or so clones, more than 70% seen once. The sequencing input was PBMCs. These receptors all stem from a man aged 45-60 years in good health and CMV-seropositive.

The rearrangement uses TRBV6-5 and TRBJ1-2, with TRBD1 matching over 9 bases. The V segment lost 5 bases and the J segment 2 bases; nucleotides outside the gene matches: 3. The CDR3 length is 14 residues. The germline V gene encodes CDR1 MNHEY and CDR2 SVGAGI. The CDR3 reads CASSPGQGNYGYTF. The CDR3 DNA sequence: TGTGCCAGCAGTCCAGGACAGGGGAACTATGGCTACACCTTC.

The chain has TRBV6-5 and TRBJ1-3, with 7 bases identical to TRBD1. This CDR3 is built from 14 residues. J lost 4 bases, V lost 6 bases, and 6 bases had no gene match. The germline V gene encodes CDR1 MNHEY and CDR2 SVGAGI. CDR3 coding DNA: TGTGCCAGCAGCCTCCTAGGGGGCGGAAACACCATATATTTT. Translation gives CASSLLGGGNTIYF.

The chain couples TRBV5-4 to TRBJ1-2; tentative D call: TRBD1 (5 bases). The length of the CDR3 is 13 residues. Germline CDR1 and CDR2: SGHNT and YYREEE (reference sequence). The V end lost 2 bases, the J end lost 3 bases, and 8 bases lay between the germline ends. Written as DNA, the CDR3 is TGTGCCAGCAGCTTAAGGGACTACTATGGCTACACCTTC. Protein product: CASSLRDYYGYTF.

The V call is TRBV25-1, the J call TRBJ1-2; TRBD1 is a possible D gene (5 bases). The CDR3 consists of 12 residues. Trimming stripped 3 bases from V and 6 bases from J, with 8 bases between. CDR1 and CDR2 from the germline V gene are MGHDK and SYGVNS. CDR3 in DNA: TGTGCCAGCAGTGAGCAGGGCAATGGCTACACCTTC. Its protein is CASSEQGNGYTF.

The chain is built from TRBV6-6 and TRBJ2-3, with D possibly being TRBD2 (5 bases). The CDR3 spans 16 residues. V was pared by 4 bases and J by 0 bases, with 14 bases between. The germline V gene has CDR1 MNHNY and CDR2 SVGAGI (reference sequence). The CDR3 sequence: CASSSAGVTSTDTQYF. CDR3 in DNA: TGTGCCAGCAGTTCGGCCGGGGTTACTAGCACAGATACGCAGTATTTT.

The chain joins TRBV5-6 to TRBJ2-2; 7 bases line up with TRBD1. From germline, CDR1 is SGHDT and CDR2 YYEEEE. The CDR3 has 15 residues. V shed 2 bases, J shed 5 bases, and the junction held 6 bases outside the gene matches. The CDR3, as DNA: TGTGCCAGCAGCTTAAGGGACAGACTTACCGGGGAGCTGTTTTTT. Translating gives CASSLRDRLTGELFF.

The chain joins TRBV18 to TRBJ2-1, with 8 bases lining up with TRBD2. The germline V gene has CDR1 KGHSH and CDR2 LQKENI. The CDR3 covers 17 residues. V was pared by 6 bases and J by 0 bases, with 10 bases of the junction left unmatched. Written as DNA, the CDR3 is TGTGCCAGCTCGGGGCTTAGCGGGGTTAGCTCCTACAATGAGCAGTTCTTC. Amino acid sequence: CASSGLSGVSSYNEQFF. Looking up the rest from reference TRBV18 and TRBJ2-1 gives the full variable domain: NAGVMQNPRHLVRRRGQEARLRCSPMKGHSHVYWYRQLPEEGLKFMVYLQKENIIDESGMPKERFSAEFPKEGPSILRIQQVVRGDSAAYFCASSGLSGVSSYNEQFFGPGTRLTVL.

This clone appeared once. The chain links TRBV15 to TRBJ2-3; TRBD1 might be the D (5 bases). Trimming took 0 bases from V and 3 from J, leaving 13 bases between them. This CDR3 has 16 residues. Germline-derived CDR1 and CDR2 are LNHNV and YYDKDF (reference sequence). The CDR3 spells CATSREGRFGTDTQYF. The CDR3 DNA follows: TGTGCCACCAGCAGAGAGGGGCGTTTTGGTACAGATACGCAGTATTTT.

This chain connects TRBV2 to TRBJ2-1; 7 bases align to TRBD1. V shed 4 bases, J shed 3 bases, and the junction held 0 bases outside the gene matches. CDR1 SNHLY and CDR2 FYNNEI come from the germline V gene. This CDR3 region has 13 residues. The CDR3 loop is CASSGDSYNEQFF. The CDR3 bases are TGTGCCAGCAGTGGGGACAGCTACAATGAGCAGTTCTTC.

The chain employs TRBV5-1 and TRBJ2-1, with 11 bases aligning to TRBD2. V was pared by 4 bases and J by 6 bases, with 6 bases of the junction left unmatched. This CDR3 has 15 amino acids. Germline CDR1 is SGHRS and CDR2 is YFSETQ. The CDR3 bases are TGCGCCAGCAGCACAATAGCGGGGGGGTTCAATGAGCAGTTCTTC. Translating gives CASSTIAGGFNEQFF.

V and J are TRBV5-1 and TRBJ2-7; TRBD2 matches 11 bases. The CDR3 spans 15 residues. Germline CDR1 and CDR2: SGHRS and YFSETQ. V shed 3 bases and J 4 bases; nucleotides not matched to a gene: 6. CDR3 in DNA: TGCGCCAGCAGCTGGAGACCTAGCGGGAGGTACGAGCAGTACTTC. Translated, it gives CASSWRPSGRYEQYF.

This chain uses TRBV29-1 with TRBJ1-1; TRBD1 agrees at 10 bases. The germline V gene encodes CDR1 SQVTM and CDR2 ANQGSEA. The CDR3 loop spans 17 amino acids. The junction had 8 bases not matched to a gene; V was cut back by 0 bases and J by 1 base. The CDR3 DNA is TGCAGCGTTGAAGAGGACAGGGGGTGGCGGGAGAACACTGAAGCTTTCTTT. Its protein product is CSVEEDRGWRENTEAFF.

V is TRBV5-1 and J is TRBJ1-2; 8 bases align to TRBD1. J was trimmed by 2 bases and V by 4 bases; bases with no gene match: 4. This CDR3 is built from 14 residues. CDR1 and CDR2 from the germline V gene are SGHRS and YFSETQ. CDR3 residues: CASSPGQGNYGYTF. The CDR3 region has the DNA TGCGCCAGCAGCCCTGGACAGGGCAACTATGGCTACACCTTC.

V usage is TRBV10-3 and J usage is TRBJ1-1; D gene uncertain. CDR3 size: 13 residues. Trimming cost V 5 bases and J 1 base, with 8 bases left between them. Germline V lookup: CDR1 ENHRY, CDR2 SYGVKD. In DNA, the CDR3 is TGTGCCATCAGTATACACGAGAACACTGAAGCTTTCTTT. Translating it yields CAISIHENTEAFF.

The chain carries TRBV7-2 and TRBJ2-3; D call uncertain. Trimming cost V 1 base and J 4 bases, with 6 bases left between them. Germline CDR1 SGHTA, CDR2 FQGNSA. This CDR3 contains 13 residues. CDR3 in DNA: TGTGCCAGCAGCTTAGAGCCGCCAGATACGCAGTATTTT. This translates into CASSLEPPDTQYF.

The CDR3 coding sequence is TGTGCCAGTAGTTATCGGGGGGGGGCCTACAATGAGCAGTTCTTC. It yields the protein CASSYRGGAYNEQFF. This rearrangement joins TRBV19 to TRBJ2-1; 8 positions match TRBD2. V lost 5 bases to trimming and J lost 2 bases; unmatched junction nucleotides: 5. CDR1 LNHDA and CDR2 SQIVND come from the germline V gene (reference sequence). CDR3 length: 15 amino acids.

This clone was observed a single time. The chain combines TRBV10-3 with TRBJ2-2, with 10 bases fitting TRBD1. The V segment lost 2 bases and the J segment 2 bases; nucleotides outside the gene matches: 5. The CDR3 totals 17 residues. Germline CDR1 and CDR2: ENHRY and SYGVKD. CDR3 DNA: TGTGCCATCAGTGAGCGGGACAGGGGTCCTAACACCGGGGAGCTGTTTTTT. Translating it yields CAISERDRGPNTGELFF.

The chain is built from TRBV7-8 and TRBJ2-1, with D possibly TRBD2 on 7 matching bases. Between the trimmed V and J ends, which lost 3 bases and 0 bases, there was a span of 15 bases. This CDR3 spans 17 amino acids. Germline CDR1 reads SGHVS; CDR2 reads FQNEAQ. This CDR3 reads CASSLRRGANSYNEQFF. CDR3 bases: TGTGCCAGCAGCTTGCGCCGGGGGGCGAACTCCTACAATGAGCAGTTCTTC.

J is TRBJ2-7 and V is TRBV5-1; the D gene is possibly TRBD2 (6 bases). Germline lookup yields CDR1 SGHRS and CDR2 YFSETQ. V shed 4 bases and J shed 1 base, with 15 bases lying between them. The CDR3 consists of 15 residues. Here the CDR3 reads CASSLSGSGSYEQYF. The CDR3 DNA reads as TGCGCCAGCAGCCTTAGCGGCTCTGGGTCCTACGAGCAGTACTTC.

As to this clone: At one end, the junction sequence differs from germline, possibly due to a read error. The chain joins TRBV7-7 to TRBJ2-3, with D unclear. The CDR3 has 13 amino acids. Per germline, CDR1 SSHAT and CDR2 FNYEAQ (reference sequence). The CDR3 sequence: CASSPINTDTQYF. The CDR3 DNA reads TGTGCTAGCAGCCCCATCAACACAGATACGCAGTATTTT. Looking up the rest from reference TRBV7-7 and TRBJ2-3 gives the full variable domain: GAGVSQSPRYKVTKRGQDVTLRCDPISSHATLYWYQQALGQGPEFLTYFNYEAQPDKSGLPSDRFSAERPEGSISTLTIQRTEQRDSAMYRCASSPINTDTQYFGPGTRLTVL.

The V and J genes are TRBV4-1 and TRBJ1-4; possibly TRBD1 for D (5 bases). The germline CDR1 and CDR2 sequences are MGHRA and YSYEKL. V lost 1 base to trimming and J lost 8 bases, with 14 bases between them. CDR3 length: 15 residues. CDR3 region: CASSQGRDSDEKLFF. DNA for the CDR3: TGCGCCAGCAGCCAAGGAAGAGACAGTGACGAAAAACTGTTTTTT.

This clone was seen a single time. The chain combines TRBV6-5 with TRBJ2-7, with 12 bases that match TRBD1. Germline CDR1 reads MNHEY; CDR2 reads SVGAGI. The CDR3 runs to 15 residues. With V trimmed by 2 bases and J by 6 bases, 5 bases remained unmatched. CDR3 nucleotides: TGTGCCAGCAGTTACGGGGGACAGGGGGCGGGCGAGCAGTACTTC. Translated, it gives CASSYGGQGAGEQYF.

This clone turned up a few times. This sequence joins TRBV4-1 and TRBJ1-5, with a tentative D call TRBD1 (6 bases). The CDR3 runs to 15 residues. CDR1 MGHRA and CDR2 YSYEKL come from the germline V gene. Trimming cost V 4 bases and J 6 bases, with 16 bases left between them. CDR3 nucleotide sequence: TGCGCCAGCAGCCTCGACCCGGGGGGCCCTCAGCCCCAGCATTTT. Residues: CASSLDPGGPQPQHF.

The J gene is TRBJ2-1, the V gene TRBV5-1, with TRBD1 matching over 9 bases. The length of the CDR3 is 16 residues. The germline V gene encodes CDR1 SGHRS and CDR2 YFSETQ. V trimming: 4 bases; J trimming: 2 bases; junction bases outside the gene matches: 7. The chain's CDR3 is CASSPPGTGTYNEQFF. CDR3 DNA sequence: TGCGCCAGCAGCCCGCCCGGGACAGGGACCTACAATGAGCAGTTCTTC.